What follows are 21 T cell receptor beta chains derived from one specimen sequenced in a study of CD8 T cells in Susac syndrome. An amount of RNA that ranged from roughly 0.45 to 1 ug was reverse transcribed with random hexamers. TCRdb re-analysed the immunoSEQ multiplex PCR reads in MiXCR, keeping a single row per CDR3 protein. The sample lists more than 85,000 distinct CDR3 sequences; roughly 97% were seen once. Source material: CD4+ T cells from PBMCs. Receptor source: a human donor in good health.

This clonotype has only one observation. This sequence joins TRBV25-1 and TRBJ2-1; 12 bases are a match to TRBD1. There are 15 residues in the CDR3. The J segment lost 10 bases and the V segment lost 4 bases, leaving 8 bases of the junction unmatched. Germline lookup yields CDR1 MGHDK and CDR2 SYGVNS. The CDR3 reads CASSVPGQGAREQFF. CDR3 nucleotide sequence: TGTGCCAGCAGTGTGCCGGGACAGGGGGCGCGAGAGCAGTTCTTC.

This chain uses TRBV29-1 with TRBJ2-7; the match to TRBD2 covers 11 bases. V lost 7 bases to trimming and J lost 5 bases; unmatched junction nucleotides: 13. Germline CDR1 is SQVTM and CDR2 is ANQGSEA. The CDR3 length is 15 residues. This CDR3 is CSARRLAGQVDEQYF. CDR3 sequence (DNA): TGCAGCGCTAGAAGACTAGCGGGACAGGTCGACGAGCAGTACTTC.

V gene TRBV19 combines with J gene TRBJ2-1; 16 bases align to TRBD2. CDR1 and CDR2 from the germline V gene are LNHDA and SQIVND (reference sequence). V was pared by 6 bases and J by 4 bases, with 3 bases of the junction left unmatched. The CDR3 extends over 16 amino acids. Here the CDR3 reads CASRGGLAGGYNEQFF. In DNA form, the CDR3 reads TGTGCCAGTAGAGGGGGACTAGCGGGAGGGTACAATGAGCAGTTCTTC.

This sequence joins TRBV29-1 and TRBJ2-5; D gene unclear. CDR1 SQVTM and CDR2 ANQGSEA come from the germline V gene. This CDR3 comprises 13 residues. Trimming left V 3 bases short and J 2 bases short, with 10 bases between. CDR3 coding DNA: TGCAGCGTTGAGTCAGAACGACAAGAGACCCAGTACTTC. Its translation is CSVESERQETQYF. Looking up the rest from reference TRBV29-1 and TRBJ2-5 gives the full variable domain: SAVISQKPSRDICQRGTSLTIQCQVDSQVTMMFWYRQQPGQSLTLIATANQGSEATYESGFVIDKFPISRPNLTFSTLTVSNMSPEDSSIYLCSVESERQETQYFGPGTRLLVL.

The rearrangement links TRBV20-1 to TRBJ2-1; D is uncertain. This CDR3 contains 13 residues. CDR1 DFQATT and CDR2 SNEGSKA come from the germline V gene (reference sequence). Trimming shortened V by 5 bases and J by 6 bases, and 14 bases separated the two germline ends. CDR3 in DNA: TGCAGTGCTCGTTCCCATGGCGTCAATGAGCAGTTCTTC. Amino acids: CSARSHGVNEQFF.

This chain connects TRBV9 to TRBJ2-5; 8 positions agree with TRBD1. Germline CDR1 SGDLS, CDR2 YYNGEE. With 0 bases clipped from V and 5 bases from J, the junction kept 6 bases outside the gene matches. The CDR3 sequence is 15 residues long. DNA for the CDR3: TGTGCCAGCAGCGTAGACAGGGGGTTTCTGGAGACCCAGTACTTC. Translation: CASSVDRGFLETQYF.

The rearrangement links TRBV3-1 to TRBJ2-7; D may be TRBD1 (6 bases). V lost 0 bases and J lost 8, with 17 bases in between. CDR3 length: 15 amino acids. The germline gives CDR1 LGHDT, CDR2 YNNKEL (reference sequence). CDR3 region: CASSQDHTGSSKQYF. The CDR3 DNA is TGTGCCAGCAGCCAAGACCATACAGGGAGCTCCAAGCAGTACTTC.

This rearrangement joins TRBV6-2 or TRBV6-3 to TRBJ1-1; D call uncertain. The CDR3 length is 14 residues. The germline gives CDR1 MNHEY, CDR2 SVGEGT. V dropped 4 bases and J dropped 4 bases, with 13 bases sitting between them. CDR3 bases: TGTGCCAGCAGTTCATACGCAGGCACCACTGAAGCTTTCTTT. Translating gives CASSSYAGTTEAFF.

The CDR3 sequence is CATSEGVGTQYF. The CDR3 nucleotides read TGTGCCACCAGTGAAGGGGTGGGGACCCAGTACTTC. The rearrangement uses TRBV24-1 and TRBJ2-5; weak D call: TRBD1 (5 bases). The length of the CDR3 is 12 residues. Trimming removed 4 bases at V and 7 bases at J, with 9 bases between. Germline loops: CDR1 KGHDR, CDR2 SFDVKD.

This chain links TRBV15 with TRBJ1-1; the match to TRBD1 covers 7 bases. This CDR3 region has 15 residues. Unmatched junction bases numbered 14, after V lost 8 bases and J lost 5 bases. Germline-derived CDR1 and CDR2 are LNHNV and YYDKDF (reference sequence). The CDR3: CATRGGGGGRTEAFF. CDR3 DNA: TGTGCCACCCGCGGGGGCGGAGGGGGCAGGACTGAAGCTTTCTTT.

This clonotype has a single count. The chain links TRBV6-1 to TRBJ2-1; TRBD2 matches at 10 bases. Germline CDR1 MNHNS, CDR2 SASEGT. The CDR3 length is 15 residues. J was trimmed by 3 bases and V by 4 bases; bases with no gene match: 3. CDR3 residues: CASSASGSYYNEQFF. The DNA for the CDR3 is TGTGCCAGCAGTGCTAGCGGGAGTTACTACAATGAGCAGTTCTTC.

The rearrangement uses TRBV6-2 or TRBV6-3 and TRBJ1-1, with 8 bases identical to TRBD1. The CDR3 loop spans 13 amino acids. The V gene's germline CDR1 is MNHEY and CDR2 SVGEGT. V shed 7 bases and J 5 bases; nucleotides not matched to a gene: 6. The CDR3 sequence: CASIGQGKTEAFF. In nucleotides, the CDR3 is TGTGCCAGCATCGGACAGGGAAAGACTGAAGCTTTCTTT.

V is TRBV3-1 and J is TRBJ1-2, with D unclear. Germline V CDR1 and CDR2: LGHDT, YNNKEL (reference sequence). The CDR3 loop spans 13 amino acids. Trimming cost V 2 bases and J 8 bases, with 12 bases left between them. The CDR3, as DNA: TGTGCCAGCAGCCAATCGGCGTCGGGGGGCTACACCTTC. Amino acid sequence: CASSQSASGGYTF.

The CDR3 nucleotides read TGCAGTGCTAGGATCACGAACGGACAGCAAGAGACCCAGTACTTC. Its protein is CSARITNGQQETQYF. This chain connects TRBV20-1 to TRBJ2-5; a weak D match, TRBD1 (6 bases). Germline loops: CDR1 DFQATT, CDR2 SNEGSKA (reference sequence). Trimming shortened V by 3 bases and J by 2 bases, and 16 bases separated the two germline ends. The CDR3 loop spans 15 amino acids.

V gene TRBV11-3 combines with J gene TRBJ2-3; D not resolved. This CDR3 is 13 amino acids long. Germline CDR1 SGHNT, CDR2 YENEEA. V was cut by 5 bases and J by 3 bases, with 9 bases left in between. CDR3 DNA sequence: TGTGCCAGCAGCCCCCTGGAGACAGATACGCAGTATTTT. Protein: CASSPLETDTQYF.

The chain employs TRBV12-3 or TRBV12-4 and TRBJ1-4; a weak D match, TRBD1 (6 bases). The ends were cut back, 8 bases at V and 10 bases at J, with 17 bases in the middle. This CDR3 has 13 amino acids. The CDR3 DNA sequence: TGTGCCAGCGCTCCGGGGGGCAGGGGAAAACTGTTTTTT. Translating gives CASAPGGRGKLFF.

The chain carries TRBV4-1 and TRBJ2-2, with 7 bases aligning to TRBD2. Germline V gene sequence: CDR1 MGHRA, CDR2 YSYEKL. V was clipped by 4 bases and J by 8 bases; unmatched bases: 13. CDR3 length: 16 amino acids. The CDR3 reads CASSPPRGSSTGELFF. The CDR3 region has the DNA TGCGCCAGCAGCCCTCCTCGCGGGAGCTCAACGGGGGAGCTGTTTTTT.

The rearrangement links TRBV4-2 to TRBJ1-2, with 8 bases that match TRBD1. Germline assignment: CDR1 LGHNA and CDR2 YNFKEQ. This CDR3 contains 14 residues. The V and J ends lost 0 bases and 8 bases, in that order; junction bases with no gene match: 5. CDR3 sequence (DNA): TGTGCCAGCAGCCAAGATAGGGGACAGGACGGCTACACCTTC. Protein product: CASSQDRGQDGYTF.

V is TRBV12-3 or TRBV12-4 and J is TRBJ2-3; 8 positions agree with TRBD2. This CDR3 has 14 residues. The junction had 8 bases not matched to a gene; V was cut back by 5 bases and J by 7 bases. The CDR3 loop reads CASSIGSGINTQYF. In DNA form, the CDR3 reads TGTGCCAGCAGTATAGGTAGCGGGATTAATACGCAGTATTTT.

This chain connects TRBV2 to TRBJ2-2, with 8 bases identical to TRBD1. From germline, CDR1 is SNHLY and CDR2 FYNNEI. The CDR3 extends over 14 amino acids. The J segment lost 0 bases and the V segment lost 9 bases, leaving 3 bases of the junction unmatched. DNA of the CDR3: TGTGCCAGTCAGGGGGCTCCGAACACCGGGGAGCTGTTTTTT. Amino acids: CASQGAPNTGELFF.

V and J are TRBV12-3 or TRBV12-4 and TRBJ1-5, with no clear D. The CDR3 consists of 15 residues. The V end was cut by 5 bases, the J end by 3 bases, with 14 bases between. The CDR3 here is CASSIDRTVNQPQHF. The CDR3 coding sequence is TGTGCCAGCAGTATTGACCGGACCGTCAATCAGCCCCAGCATTTT.